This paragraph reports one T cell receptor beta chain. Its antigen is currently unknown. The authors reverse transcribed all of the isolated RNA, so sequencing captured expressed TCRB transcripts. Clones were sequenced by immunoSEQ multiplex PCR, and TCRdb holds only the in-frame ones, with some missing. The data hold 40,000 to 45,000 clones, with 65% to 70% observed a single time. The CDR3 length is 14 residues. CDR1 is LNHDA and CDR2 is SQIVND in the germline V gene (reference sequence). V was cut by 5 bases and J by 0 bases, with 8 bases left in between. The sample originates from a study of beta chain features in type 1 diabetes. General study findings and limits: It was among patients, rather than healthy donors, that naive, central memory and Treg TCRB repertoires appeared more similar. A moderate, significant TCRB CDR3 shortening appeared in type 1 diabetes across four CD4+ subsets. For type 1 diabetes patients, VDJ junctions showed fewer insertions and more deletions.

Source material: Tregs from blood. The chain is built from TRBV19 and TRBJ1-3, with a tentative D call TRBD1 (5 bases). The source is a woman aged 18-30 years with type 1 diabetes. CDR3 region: CASSWGHSGNTIYF. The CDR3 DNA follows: TGTGCCAGTAGTTGGGGCCACTCTGGAAACACCATATATTTT.